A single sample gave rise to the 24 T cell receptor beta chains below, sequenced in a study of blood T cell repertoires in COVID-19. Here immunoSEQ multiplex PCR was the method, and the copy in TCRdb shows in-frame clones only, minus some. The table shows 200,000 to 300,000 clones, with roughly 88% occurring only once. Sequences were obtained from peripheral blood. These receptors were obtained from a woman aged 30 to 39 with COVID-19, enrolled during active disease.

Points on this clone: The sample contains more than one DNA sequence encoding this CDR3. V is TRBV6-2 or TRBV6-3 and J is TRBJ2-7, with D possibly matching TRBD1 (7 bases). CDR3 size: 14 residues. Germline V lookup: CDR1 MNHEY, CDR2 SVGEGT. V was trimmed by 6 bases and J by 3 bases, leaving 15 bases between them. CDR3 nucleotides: TGTGCCAGCAGCCCGCGGAGGGGGCTCTACGAGCAGTACTTC. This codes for CASSPRRGLYEQYF.

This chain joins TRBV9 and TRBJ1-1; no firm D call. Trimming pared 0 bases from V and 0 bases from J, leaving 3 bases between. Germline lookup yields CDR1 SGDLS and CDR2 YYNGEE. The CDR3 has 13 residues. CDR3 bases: TGTGCCAGCAGCGTAGATATGAACACTGAAGCTTTCTTT. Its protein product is CASSVDMNTEAFF.

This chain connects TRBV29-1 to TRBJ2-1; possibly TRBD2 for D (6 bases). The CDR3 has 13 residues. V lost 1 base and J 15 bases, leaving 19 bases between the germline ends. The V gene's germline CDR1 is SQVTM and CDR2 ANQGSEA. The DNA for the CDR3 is TGCAGCGTTGAAGTTACGGGGGAAGGGGAAACGTTCTTC. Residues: CSVEVTGEGETFF.

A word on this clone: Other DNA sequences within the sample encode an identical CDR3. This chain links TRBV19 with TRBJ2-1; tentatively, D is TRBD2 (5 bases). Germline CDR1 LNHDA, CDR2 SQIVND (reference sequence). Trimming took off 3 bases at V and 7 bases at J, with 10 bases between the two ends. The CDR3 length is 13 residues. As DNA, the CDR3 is TGTGCCAGTAGTATTCTAGCCGGGAATGAGCAGTTCTTC. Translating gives CASSILAGNEQFF.

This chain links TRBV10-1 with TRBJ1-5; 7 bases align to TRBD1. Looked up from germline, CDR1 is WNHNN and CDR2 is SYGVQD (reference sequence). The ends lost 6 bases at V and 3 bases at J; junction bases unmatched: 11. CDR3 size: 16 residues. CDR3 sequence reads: CASRCHRTGDNQPQHF. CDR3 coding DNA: TGCGCCAGCAGATGCCACAGGACAGGCGACAATCAGCCCCAGCATTTT.

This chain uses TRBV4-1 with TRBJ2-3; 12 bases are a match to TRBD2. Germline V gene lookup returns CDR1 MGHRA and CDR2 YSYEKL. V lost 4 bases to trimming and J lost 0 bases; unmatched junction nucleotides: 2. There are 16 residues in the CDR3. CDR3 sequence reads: CASSPGTSGSTDTQYF. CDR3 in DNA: TGCGCCAGCAGCCCCGGGACTAGCGGGAGCACAGATACGCAGTATTTT.

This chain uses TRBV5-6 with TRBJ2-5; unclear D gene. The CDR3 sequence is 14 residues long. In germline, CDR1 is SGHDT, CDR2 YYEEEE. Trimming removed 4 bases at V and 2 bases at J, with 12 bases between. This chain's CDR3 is CASSNSRKQETQYF. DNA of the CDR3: TGTGCCAGCAGCAATTCTAGAAAACAAGAGACCCAGTACTTC.

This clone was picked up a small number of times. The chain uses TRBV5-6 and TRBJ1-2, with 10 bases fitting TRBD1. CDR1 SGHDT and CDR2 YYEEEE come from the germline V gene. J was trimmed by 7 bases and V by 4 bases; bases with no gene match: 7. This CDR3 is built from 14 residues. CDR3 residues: CASSSGTGAFGYTF. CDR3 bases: TGTGCCAGCAGCAGCGGGACAGGGGCTTTTGGCTACACCTTC.

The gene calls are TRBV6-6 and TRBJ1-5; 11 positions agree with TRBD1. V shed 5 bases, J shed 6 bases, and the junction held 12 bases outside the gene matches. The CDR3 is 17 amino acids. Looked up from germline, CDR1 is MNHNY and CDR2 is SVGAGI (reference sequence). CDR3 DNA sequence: TGTGCCAGCAGTCCTTGGACAGGGGGCGGGTGGGGTCAGCCCCAGCATTTT. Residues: CASSPWTGGGWGQPQHF.

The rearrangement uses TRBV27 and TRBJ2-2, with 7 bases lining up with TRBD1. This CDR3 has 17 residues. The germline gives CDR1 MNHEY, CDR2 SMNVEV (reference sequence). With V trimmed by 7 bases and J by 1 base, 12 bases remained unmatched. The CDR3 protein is CASTQNRGIWNTGELFF. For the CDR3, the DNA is TGTGCCAGCACCCAAAACAGGGGAATTTGGAACACCGGGGAGCTGTTTTTT.

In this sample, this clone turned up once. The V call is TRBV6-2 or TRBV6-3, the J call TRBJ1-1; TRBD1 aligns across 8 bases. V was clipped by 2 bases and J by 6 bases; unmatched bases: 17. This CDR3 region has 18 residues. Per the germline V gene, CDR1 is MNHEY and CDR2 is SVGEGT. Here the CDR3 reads CASSYTDFRGLGKPEAFF. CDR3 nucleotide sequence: TGTGCCAGCAGTTACACAGACTTCAGGGGGCTCGGAAAGCCTGAAGCTTTCTTT.

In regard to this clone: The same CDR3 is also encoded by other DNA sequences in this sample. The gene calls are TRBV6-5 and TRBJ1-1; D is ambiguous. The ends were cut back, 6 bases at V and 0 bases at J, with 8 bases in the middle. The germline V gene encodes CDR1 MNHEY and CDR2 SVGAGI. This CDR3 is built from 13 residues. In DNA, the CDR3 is TGTGCCAGCAGACAGAACATGAACACTGAAGCTTTCTTT. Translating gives CASRQNMNTEAFF.

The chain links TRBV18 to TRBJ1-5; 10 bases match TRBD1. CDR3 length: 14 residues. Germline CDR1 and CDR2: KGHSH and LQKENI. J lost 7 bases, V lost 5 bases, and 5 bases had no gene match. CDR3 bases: TGTGCCAGCTCAGGGACAGGGGAGGGCCAGCCCCAGCATTTT. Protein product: CASSGTGEGQPQHF. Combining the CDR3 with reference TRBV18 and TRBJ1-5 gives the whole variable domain NAGVMQNPRHLVRRRGQEARLRCSPMKGHSHVYWYRQLPEEGLKFMVYLQKENIIDESGMPKERFSAEFPKEGPSILRIQQVVRGDSAAYFCASSGTGEGQPQHFGDGTRLSIL.

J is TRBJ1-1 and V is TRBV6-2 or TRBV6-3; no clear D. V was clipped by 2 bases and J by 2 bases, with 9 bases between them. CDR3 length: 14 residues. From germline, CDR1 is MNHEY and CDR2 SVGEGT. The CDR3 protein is CASSYESLNTEAFF. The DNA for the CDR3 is TGTGCCAGCAGTTACGAGTCACTAAACACTGAAGCTTTCTTT.

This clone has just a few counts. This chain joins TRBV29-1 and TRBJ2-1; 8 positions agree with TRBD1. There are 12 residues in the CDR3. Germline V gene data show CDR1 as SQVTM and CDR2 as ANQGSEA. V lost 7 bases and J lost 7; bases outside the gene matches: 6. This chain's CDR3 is CSADRGRNEQFF. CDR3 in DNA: TGCAGCGCCGACAGGGGACGGAATGAGCAGTTCTTC.

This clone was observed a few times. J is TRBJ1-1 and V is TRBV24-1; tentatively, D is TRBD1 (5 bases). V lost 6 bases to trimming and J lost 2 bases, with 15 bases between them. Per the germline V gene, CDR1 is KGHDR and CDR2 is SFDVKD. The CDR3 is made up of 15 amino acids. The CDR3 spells CATSSTDQGNTEAFF. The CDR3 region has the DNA TGTGCCACCAGTTCAACGGACCAGGGAAACACTGAAGCTTTCTTT.

CDR3 sequence: CASSSIRTGRSYEQYF. Written as DNA, the CDR3 is TGTGCCAGCAGTTCCATACGGACAGGGCGCTCCTACGAGCAGTACTTC. The chain carries TRBV27 and TRBJ2-7, with 8 bases matching TRBD1. This CDR3 has 16 amino acids. Germline assignment: CDR1 MNHEY and CDR2 SMNVEV (reference sequence). V was clipped by 4 bases and J by 0 bases; unmatched bases: 8.

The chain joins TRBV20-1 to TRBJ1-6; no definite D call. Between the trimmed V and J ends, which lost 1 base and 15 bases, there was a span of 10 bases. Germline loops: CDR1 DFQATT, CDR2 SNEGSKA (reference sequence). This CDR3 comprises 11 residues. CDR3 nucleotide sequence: TGCAGTGCTAGAGGGGCGGGTTTCCTCCACTTT. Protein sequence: CSARGAGFLHF.

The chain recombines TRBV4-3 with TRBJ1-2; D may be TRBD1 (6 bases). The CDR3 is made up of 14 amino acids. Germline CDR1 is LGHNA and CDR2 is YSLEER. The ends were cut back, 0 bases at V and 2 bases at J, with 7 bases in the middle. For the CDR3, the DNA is TGCGCCAGCAGCCAAGAACAGGGAAACTATGGCTACACCTTC. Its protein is CASSQEQGNYGYTF.

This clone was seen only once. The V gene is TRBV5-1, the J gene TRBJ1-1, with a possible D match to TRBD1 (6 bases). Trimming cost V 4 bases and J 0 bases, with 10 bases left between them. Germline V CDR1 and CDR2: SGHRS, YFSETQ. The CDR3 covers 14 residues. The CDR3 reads CASSTDSMNTEAFF. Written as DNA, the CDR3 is TGCGCCAGCAGCACGGACAGCATGAACACTGAAGCTTTCTTT.

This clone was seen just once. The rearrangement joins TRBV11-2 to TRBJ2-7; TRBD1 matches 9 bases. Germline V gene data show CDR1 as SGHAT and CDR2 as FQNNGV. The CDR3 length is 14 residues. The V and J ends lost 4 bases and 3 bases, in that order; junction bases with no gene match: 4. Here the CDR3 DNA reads TGTGCCAGCAGCTACGGGACAGGGTTCTACGAGCAGTACTTC. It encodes CASSYGTGFYEQYF.

CDR3 amino acids: CASSSPTSGHQETQYF. The CDR3 DNA sequence: TGTGCCAGCAGCTCACCGACTAGCGGACACCAAGAGACCCAGTACTTC. The chain has TRBV7-9 and TRBJ2-5, with 9 bases that match TRBD2. Per germline, CDR1 SEHNR and CDR2 FQNEAQ (reference sequence). The trim removed 4 bases at V and 0 bases at J, leaving 6 bases unmatched. The CDR3 has 16 amino acids.

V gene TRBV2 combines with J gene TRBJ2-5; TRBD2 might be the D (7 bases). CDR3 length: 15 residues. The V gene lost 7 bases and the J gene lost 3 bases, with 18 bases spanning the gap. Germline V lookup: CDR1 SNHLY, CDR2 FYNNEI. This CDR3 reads CASMRGTSGKETQYF. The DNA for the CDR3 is TGTGCCAGCATGAGGGGGACAAGCGGGAAAGAGACCCAGTACTTC.

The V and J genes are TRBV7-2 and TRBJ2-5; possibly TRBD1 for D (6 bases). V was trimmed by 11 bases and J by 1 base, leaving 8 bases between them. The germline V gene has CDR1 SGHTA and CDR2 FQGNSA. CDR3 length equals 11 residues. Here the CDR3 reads CAGGTQETQYF. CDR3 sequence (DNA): TGTGCCGGGGGCACCCAAGAGACCCAGTACTTC.